A single sample gave rise to the 25 T cell receptor beta chains below, sequenced in a study of blood T cell repertoires in COVID-19. Produced via immunoSEQ multiplex PCR; TCRdb's table is partial and in-frame only. This sample has 200,000 to 250,000 clones, with 85% to 90% found just once. Specimen: PBMCs or T cells enriched from blood (not recorded which). Receptors were obtained from a young woman in a cohort exposed to, infected with or recovered from COVID-19 (not recorded which).

This clone was observed a single time. The chain has TRBV7-8 and TRBJ2-7, with 7 bases matching TRBD2. After removal of 1 base from V and 3 bases from J, the junction contained 6 bases not matched to a gene. Germline CDR1 is SGHVS and CDR2 is FQNEAQ. The CDR3 sequence is 15 residues long. CDR3 amino acids: CASSLVSGTYYEQYF. Written as DNA, the CDR3 is TGTGCCAGCAGCTTAGTGAGCGGGACCTACTACGAGCAGTACTTC.

This clone was recorded once. The rearrangement uses TRBV18 and TRBJ2-1, with 7 bases identical to TRBD1. CDR1 is KGHSH and CDR2 is LQKENI in the germline V gene. V lost 7 bases, J lost 6 bases, and 6 bases stayed unmatched. The CDR3 extends over 13 amino acids. DNA of the CDR3: TGTGCCAGCTTAAGGGACAGCCTCAATGAGCAGTTCTTC. It is translated as CASLRDSLNEQFF.

This sequence joins TRBV14 and TRBJ2-5; no clear D. Germline V gene lookup returns CDR1 SGHDN and CDR2 FVKESK. The V end was cut by 1 base, the J end by 1 base, with 10 bases between. There are 15 residues in the CDR3. Here the CDR3 DNA reads TGTGCCAGCAGCCAAGTCTCTGCGGCCCAAGAGACCCAGTACTTC. This gives the protein CASSQVSAAQETQYF.

This clone was seen once. The chain combines TRBV3-1 (or the pseudogene TRBV3-2) with TRBJ1-5; no firm D call. Germline V gives CDR1 LGHDT, CDR2 YNNKEL (reference sequence). V was trimmed by 0 bases and J by 4 bases, leaving 4 bases between them. This CDR3 has 13 amino acids. CDR3 DNA sequence: TGTGCCAGCAGCCAAGAACGGAATCAGCCCCAGCATTTT. Translating it yields CASSQERNQPQHF.

This chain uses TRBV5-6 with TRBJ1-1, with 8 bases matching TRBD1. In germline, CDR1 is SGHDT, CDR2 YYEEEE. The CDR3 covers 14 residues. V dropped 6 bases and J dropped 1; count of bases not matched to a gene: 5. The CDR3 region is CASTRGPANTEAFF. CDR3 sequence (DNA): TGTGCCAGCACCAGGGGGCCCGCGAACACTGAAGCTTTCTTT.

The chain carries TRBV28 and TRBJ1-6, with 8 bases fitting TRBD1. V lost 4 bases, J lost 10 bases, and 3 bases stayed unmatched. The CDR3 contains 13 residues. Germline V CDR1 and CDR2: MDHEN, SYDVKM. CDR3: CASSSGTGSPLHF. CDR3 coding DNA: TGTGCCAGCAGTTCCGGGACAGGCTCACCCCTCCACTTT.

This clone has just one count. This chain uses TRBV9 with TRBJ2-3; possible D gene TRBD2, 6 bases. With 2 bases removed from V and 3 bases from J, the gap between germline ends came to 16 bases. The V gene's germline CDR1 is SGDLS and CDR2 YYNGEE. This CDR3 has 16 residues. CDR3 amino acids: CASSVETGEATDTQYF. The CDR3 nucleotides are TGTGCCAGCAGCGTCGAGACGGGGGAAGCGACAGATACGCAGTATTTT.

The chain recombines TRBV27 with TRBJ1-5; 10 nucleotides align to TRBD1. The V and J ends lost 5 bases and 7 bases, in that order; junction bases with no gene match: 8. The CDR3 extends over 15 amino acids. Germline values: CDR1 MNHEY, CDR2 SMNVEV (reference sequence). In nucleotides, the CDR3 is TGTGCCAGCAGTCCGACAGGGGGCGGGCGACAGCCCCAGCATTTT. It translates to CASSPTGGGRQPQHF.

This clone was observed a single time. V is TRBV23-1 and J is TRBJ1-6; D gene uncertain. TRBV23-1 is placed among ORFs of uncertain function. Trimming left V 0 bases short and J 11 bases short, with 8 bases between. CDR3 size: 13 residues. The CDR3 region has the DNA TGCGCCAGCAGTCAATCCCACAGTCCACCCCTCCACTTT. This codes for CASSQSHSPPLHF.

The genes are TRBV27 and TRBJ2-1, with 7 bases that match TRBD1. The CDR3 spans 15 residues. Trimming removed 8 bases from V and 0 bases from J; junction bases left unmatched: 7. Germline V gene data show CDR1 as MNHEY and CDR2 as SMNVEV (reference sequence). CDR3 in amino acids: CASRIDRVSYNEQFF. DNA of the CDR3: TGTGCCAGCCGGATCGACAGGGTCTCCTACAATGAGCAGTTCTTC.

The V gene is TRBV7-3, the J gene TRBJ2-3; TRBD2 might be the D (6 bases). The CDR3 runs to 15 residues. Germline V CDR1 and CDR2: SGHTA, FQGTGA. V shed 1 base and J shed 6 bases, with 14 bases lying between them. Here the CDR3 reads CASSLNGGMVDTQYF. CDR3 DNA sequence: TGTGCCAGCAGCTTAAACGGCGGGATGGTTGATACGCAGTATTTT.

This chain connects TRBV1 to TRBJ2-7; the table calls TRBD2, which could not be checked here. TRBV1 is a pseudogene segment. The CDR3 is made up of 14 amino acids. The CDR3 DNA is TGCACCAGCAGCCACTGCCCTACCTCCTACGAGCAGTACTTC. Translating it yields CTSSHCPTSYEQYF.

This chain joins TRBV2 and TRBJ2-5, with 12 bases lining up with TRBD2. The CDR3 consists of 15 residues. The germline gives CDR1 SNHLY, CDR2 FYNNEI. J was trimmed by 2 bases and V by 4 bases; bases with no gene match: 2. The CDR3 DNA reads as TGTGCCAGCAGTGGGACTAGCGGGACACAAGAGACCCAGTACTTC. This sequence encodes CASSGTSGTQETQYF.

The chain employs TRBV15 and TRBJ2-1; 11 bases fit TRBD1. V shed 3 bases, J shed 0 bases, and the junction held 4 bases outside the gene matches. In germline, CDR1 is LNHNV, CDR2 YYDKDF (reference sequence). The CDR3 is made up of 17 amino acids. The CDR3 bases are TGTGCCACCAGCAGGGACAGGGGGCTTAGCTCCTACAATGAGCAGTTCTTC. Encoded protein: CATSRDRGLSSYNEQFF.

The gene calls are TRBV3-1 (or the pseudogene TRBV3-2) and TRBJ2-1, with TRBD2 matching over 9 bases. V lost 4 bases and J lost 7; bases outside the gene matches: 8. CDR3 length: 15 residues. Germline CDR1 LGHDT, CDR2 YNNKEL (reference sequence). CDR3: CASSPWAGGANEQFF. In DNA form, the CDR3 reads TGTGCCAGCAGCCCTTGGGCGGGAGGGGCGAATGAGCAGTTCTTC.

This clone was found once. The genes are TRBV11-3 and TRBJ1-2; 10 bases are shared with TRBD1. Germline V gene lookup returns CDR1 SGHNT and CDR2 YENEEA. CDR3 length: 13 residues. With V trimmed by 3 bases and J by 5 bases, 0 bases remained unmatched. The CDR3 bases are TGTGCCAGCAGCTTGGGACAGGGGTATGGCTACACCTTC. Its translation: CASSLGQGYGYTF.

The chain links TRBV11-3 to TRBJ2-1; possibly TRBD2 for D (5 bases). From germline, CDR1 is SGHNT and CDR2 YENEEA. The CDR3 is made up of 15 amino acids. Between the trimmed V and J ends, which lost 6 bases and 6 bases, there was a span of 18 bases. The CDR3 protein is CASRLIGLASNEQFF. The CDR3 bases are TGTGCCAGCAGACTCATCGGGCTAGCCTCCAATGAGCAGTTCTTC.

The rearrangement links TRBV5-6 to TRBJ1-4; TRBD1 matches 8 bases. This CDR3 contains 15 residues. The ends lost 0 bases at V and 6 bases at J; junction bases unmatched: 4. Per the germline V gene, CDR1 is SGHDT and CDR2 is YYEEEE. The CDR3 here is CASSLADRVYEKLFF. The CDR3 nucleotides are TGTGCCAGCAGCTTGGCGGACAGGGTGTATGAAAAACTGTTTTTT.

Note on this clone: Other DNA variants within this sample encode the same CDR3. The rearrangement links TRBV2 to TRBJ1-1, with D maybe TRBD1 (6 bases). The CDR3 has 13 amino acids. CDR1 and CDR2 from the germline V gene are SNHLY and FYNNEI. Trimming removed 7 bases from V and 1 base from J, with 10 bases in between. CDR3 region: CASTLQGNTEAFF. In DNA form, the CDR3 reads TGTGCCAGCACTCTACAGGGGAACACTGAAGCTTTCTTT.

J is TRBJ1-6 and V is TRBV18; 7 bases are shared with TRBD1. Trimming took 2 bases from V and 9 from J; bases not matched to a gene: 4. The V gene's germline CDR1 is KGHSH and CDR2 LQKENI. This CDR3 comprises 14 residues. CDR3 DNA: TGTGCCAGCTCACCAGAGGGGGCGGGTTCACCCCTCCACTTT. This sequence encodes CASSPEGAGSPLHF.

The chain recombines TRBV29-1 with TRBJ2-2; D uncertain. The germline V gene has CDR1 SQVTM and CDR2 ANQGSEA. The ends were cut back, 6 bases at V and 5 bases at J, with 16 bases in the middle. This CDR3 is 14 amino acids long. The CDR3 sequence is CSVVAGALTGELFF. The DNA of the CDR3 is TGCAGCGTCGTTGCCGGAGCACTTACCGGGGAGCTGTTTTTT.

The rearrangement uses TRBV6-5 and TRBJ2-7, with D maybe TRBD1 (6 bases). The CDR3 runs 13 residues. Germline V CDR1 and CDR2: MNHEY, SVGAGI. Trimming removed 8 bases from V and 4 bases from J, with 15 bases in between. The CDR3 DNA is TGTGCCAGCCGGGGAACAGGGCCATACGAGCAGTACTTC. Its protein is CASRGTGPYEQYF.

The chain links TRBV6-5 to TRBJ1-1; D possibly corresponds to TRBD1 (6 bases). In germline, CDR1 is MNHEY, CDR2 SVGAGI. The CDR3 consists of 14 residues. V lost 4 bases to trimming and J lost 1 base, with 10 bases between them. CDR3 in amino acids: CASSFYRENTEAFF. The DNA of the CDR3 is TGTGCCAGCAGTTTCTACAGGGAGAACACTGAAGCTTTCTTT.

V is TRBV3-1 (or the pseudogene TRBV3-2) and J is TRBJ1-2, with 7 bases lining up with TRBD1. Germline CDR1 and CDR2: LGHDT and YNNKEL (reference sequence). The CDR3 runs 15 residues. V shed 1 base, J shed 2 bases, and the junction held 4 bases outside the gene matches. The CDR3 DNA follows: TGTGCCAGCAGCCAAGTGACAGGGTGGAACTATGGCTACACCTTC. Encoded protein: CASSQVTGWNYGYTF.

In DNA form, the CDR3 reads TGTGCCAGCAGCCAAGCCCGACAGGGGGCTACTGAAGCTTTCTTT. This codes for CASSQARQGATEAFF. The V and J genes are TRBV4-2 and TRBJ1-1; TRBD1 matches at 10 bases. The CDR3 runs 15 residues. The V and J ends lost 1 base and 5 bases, in that order; junction bases with no gene match: 4. The germline gives CDR1 LGHNA, CDR2 YNFKEQ.